The entry that follows covers one T cell receptor beta chain sequence. Only in-frame clones appear in the TCRdb table, and some are missing; sequencing was by immunoSEQ multiplex PCR. The data hold approximately 130,000 clones, with roughly 91% observed a single time. This specimen belongs to a study of OX40 agonist ivuxolimab in advanced cancers. The sample here was CD4+ or CD8+ T cells sorted from blood, taken in a trial of the OX40 agonist ivuxolimab. This clonotype was obtained from an adult with an advanced solid tumor such as melanoma, head and neck, liver or kidney cancer.

In DNA form, the CDR3 reads TGTGCCAGCAGCCCAACCCGACAGGGTTCCTATGGCTACACCTTC. It codes for CASSPTRQGSYGYTF. V gene TRBV11-2 combines with J gene TRBJ1-2, with 7 bases aligning to TRBD1. Trimming took 5 bases from V and 4 from J; bases not matched to a gene: 10. The CDR3 totals 15 residues. Germline V gene data show CDR1 as SGHAT and CDR2 as FQNNGV.